The 29 T cell receptor beta chains reported below all come from one sample, sequenced in a study of shared clonotypes between healthy human individuals. The assay was immunoSEQ multiplex PCR, and TCRdb's table has in-frame clones only and misses some. The sample includes some 2 million clones, 95% seen only once; the top ten take approximately 0.13%. Material: naive CD4+ T cells sorted from blood. Subset specified: CD45RA+ positively selected. The origin of the receptors is a man in his late teens or twenties in good health.

The chain couples TRBV7-9 to TRBJ2-3; 12 positions match TRBD2. This CDR3 is built from 15 residues. After removal of 5 bases from V and 6 bases from J, the junction contained 6 bases not matched to a gene. The germline V gene has CDR1 SEHNR and CDR2 FQNEAQ (reference sequence). The chain's CDR3 is CASSQTSGGMDTQYF. The CDR3 DNA sequence: TGTGCCAGCAGCCAGACTAGCGGGGGTATGGATACGCAGTATTTT.

The CDR3 loop reads CASSLGTSGGPQETQYF. CDR3 nucleotide sequence: TGTGCCAGCAGCTTGGGGACTAGCGGGGGTCCCCAAGAGACCCAGTACTTC. The chain couples TRBV11-3 to TRBJ2-5, with 14 bases fitting TRBD2. Trimming at V came to 3 bases and at J to 1 base, leaving 4 bases not matched to a gene. This CDR3 region has 17 residues. From germline, CDR1 is SGHNT and CDR2 YENEEA.

The chain has TRBV6-5 and TRBJ1-5; possibly TRBD1 for D (6 bases). Germline CDR1 and CDR2: MNHEY and SVGAGI. V dropped 5 bases and J dropped 10 bases, with 15 bases sitting between them. The CDR3 consists of 13 residues. Written as DNA, the CDR3 is TGTGCCAGCAGTCCCTTACAGGGACGACCCCAGCATTTT. Translating gives CASSPLQGRPQHF.

Written as DNA, the CDR3 is TGCGCCAGCAGCGCCGAACCCGGGGGCAGCTCCTACAATGAGCAGTTCTTC. Translating gives CASSAEPGGSSYNEQFF. The chain combines TRBV5-1 with TRBJ2-1; D could derive from TRBD1 or TRBD2 (6 bases each). The CDR3 is 17 residues long. Trimming removed 4 bases from V and 0 bases from J, with 17 bases in between. Germline V gene data show CDR1 as SGHRS and CDR2 as YFSETQ.

The rearrangement joins TRBV5-1 to TRBJ2-3, with 10 bases matching TRBD2. CDR1 is SGHRS and CDR2 is YFSETQ in the germline V gene. J lost 2 bases, V lost 3 bases, and 3 bases had no gene match. This CDR3 has 15 amino acids. The CDR3 sequence: CASSYSGRATDTQYF. CDR3 DNA sequence: TGCGCCAGCAGCTACAGCGGGAGGGCCACAGATACGCAGTATTTT.

The J gene is TRBJ2-4, the V gene TRBV7-9; weak D call: TRBD1 (6 bases). The CDR3 contains 16 residues. CDR1 is SEHNR and CDR2 is FQNEAQ in the germline V gene (reference sequence). V lost 2 bases to trimming and J lost 0 bases, with 11 bases between them. The CDR3 nucleotides are TGTGCCAGCAGCTTACCCGGGACACAAGCCAAAAACATTCAGTACTTC. Translating gives CASSLPGTQAKNIQYF. The full variable domain, its missing parts supplied by reference TRBV7-9 and TRBJ2-4, is DTGVSQNPRHKITKRGQNVTFRCDPISEHNRLYWYRQTLGQGPEFLTYFQNEAQLEKSRLLSDRFSAERPKGSFSTLEIQRTEQGDSAMYLCASSLPGTQAKNIQYFGAGTRLSVL.

The chain links TRBV7-9 to TRBJ1-5, with D unclear. The CDR3 runs 17 residues. The V gene lost 5 bases and the J gene lost 4 bases, with 21 bases spanning the gap. CDR1 and CDR2 (germline): SEHNR, FQNEAQ (reference sequence). CDR3 bases: TGTGCCAGCAGCCGCACAAGAGCGGACGGGAAAAATCAGCCCCAGCATTTT. Amino acid sequence: CASSRTRADGKNQPQHF.

With respect to this clone: The same CDR3 also results from other DNA sequences found in this sample. J is TRBJ1-1 and V is TRBV25-1, with 7 bases aligning to TRBD1. CDR3 length: 14 residues. The germline gives CDR1 MGHDK, CDR2 SYGVNS. J gave up 2 bases and V 2 bases, and 2 bases lay outside the gene matches. CDR3 sequence: CASSELGGNTEAFF. As DNA, the CDR3 is TGTGCCAGCAGTGAACTAGGGGGCAACACTGAAGCTTTCTTT.

V usage is TRBV12-2 and J usage is TRBJ2-2; the D call in the table, TRBD1, was not verified against the DNA. TRBV12-2 is listed as a pseudogene. The length of the CDR3 is 15 residues. Written as DNA, the CDR3 is TGTGCAAGTCGCTTAGGGGACAGGAACACCGGGGAGCTGTTTTTT. Translating it yields CASRLGDRNTGELFF.

Concerning this clone itself: Different DNA sequences within this sample yield the same CDR3. The gene calls are TRBV6-5 and TRBJ1-5; TRBD1 aligns across 7 bases. This CDR3 spans 14 amino acids. CDR1 and CDR2 (germline): MNHEY, SVGAGI. V shed 5 bases, J shed 4 bases, and the junction held 5 bases outside the gene matches. CDR3 in amino acids: CASSPGQVNQPQHF. CDR3 nucleotides: TGTGCCAGCAGTCCCGGACAGGTTAATCAGCCCCAGCATTTT.

The chain links TRBV18 to TRBJ2-3; TRBD2 is a possible D gene (5 bases). The CDR3 sequence is 18 residues long. V lost 1 base and J lost 5, with 22 bases in between. The germline V gene has CDR1 KGHSH and CDR2 LQKENI. The CDR3 DNA is TGTGCCAGCTCACCACTCACCCTTGAATCGGGGAACGTAGATACGCAGTATTTT. Its translation is CASSPLTLESGNVDTQYF.

The chain has TRBV19 and TRBJ1-2, with 8 bases lining up with TRBD1. CDR3 size: 13 residues. J was trimmed by 6 bases and V by 6 bases; bases with no gene match: 6. Germline-derived CDR1 and CDR2 are LNHDA and SQIVND (reference sequence). The CDR3 here is CASRLDRGDGYTF. CDR3 nucleotides: TGTGCCAGTAGGCTCGACAGGGGCGATGGCTACACCTTC.

This chain joins TRBV30 and TRBJ2-7, with 11 bases that match TRBD2. Germline V gene lookup returns CDR1 GTSNPN and CDR2 SVGIG (reference sequence). CDR3 length: 12 residues. J lost 5 bases, V lost 4 bases, and 1 base had no gene match. For the CDR3, the DNA is TGTGCCTGGACTAGCGGGGGGAACGAGCAGTACTTC. This sequence encodes CAWTSGGNEQYF.

The rearrangement joins TRBV5-4 to TRBJ2-5, with 11 bases aligning to TRBD2. Germline-derived CDR1 and CDR2 are SGHNT and YYREEE (reference sequence). CDR3 length: 15 amino acids. V trimming: 3 bases; J trimming: 5 bases; junction bases outside the gene matches: 6. In DNA, the CDR3 is TGTGCCAGCAGCTCTCTAGCGGGAGGAGGCGAGACCCAGTACTTC. Its protein product is CASSSLAGGGETQYF.

J is TRBJ2-1 and V is TRBV7-9, with 7 positions matching TRBD1. Germline lookup yields CDR1 SEHNR and CDR2 FQNEAQ (reference sequence). The CDR3 covers 15 residues. V gave up 5 bases and J gave up 4 bases; unmatched junction bases: 8. The CDR3 sequence: CASSVTGLVYNEQFF. The CDR3, as DNA: TGTGCCAGCAGCGTGACAGGGCTTGTTTACAATGAGCAGTTCTTC.

V gene TRBV6-5 combines with J gene TRBJ2-7; the match to TRBD2 covers 7 bases. This CDR3 comprises 14 residues. Germline CDR1 and CDR2: MNHEY and SVGAGI. V was pared by 6 bases and J by 3 bases, with 8 bases of the junction left unmatched. The CDR3 loop reads CASRPGTTLYEQYF. The CDR3 coding sequence is TGTGCCAGCAGGCCCGGGACTACCCTCTACGAGCAGTACTTC.

The CDR3 loop reads CASSPVVGDVGEQYF. CDR3 in DNA: TGCGCCAGCAGCCCCGTTGTAGGGGACGTGGGGGAGCAGTACTTC. The gene calls are TRBV5-1 and TRBJ2-7, with D perhaps matching TRBD1 or TRBD2 (5 bases each). CDR3 size: 15 residues. CDR1 and CDR2 from the germline V gene are SGHRS and YFSETQ. V was shortened by 4 bases and J by 7 bases, with 21 bases between the two germline ends.

The chain uses TRBV19 and TRBJ2-7; tentative D call: TRBD1 (6 bases). The germline V and J ends were trimmed by 4 bases and 5 bases, with 12 bases remaining between them. Germline loops: CDR1 LNHDA, CDR2 SQIVND (reference sequence). The length of the CDR3 is 13 residues. The DNA for the CDR3 is TGTGCCAGTAGTACCCAGGGGACGGACGAGCAGTACTTC. Translated, it gives CASSTQGTDEQYF.

The rearrangement joins TRBV4-3 to TRBJ2-7; D is perhaps TRBD1 or TRBD2 (6 bases each). V lost 5 bases and J 4 bases, leaving 15 bases between the germline ends. The CDR3 spans 14 residues. Per germline, CDR1 LGHNA and CDR2 YSLEER. The CDR3 DNA reads as TGCGCCAGCAGCGCTACGGGCGGGACATACGAGCAGTACTTC. Translation gives CASSATGGTYEQYF.

This clone has just a few counts. The chain joins TRBV5-6 to TRBJ2-2; 7 bases match TRBD1. This CDR3 contains 14 residues. V was pared by 0 bases and J by 4 bases, with 0 bases of the junction left unmatched. Germline CDR1 and CDR2: SGHDT and YYEEEE. In DNA form, the CDR3 reads TGTGCCAGCAGCTTGGCAGGGGGCACCGGGGAGCTGTTTTTT. Protein product: CASSLAGGTGELFF.

V usage is TRBV5-1 and J usage is TRBJ2-7, with 9 nucleotides matching TRBD1. In germline, CDR1 is SGHRS, CDR2 YFSETQ. Trimming took 4 bases from V and 3 from J; bases not matched to a gene: 8. The length of the CDR3 is 15 residues. The CDR3 reads CASSAAGTGLYEQYF. For the CDR3, the DNA is TGCGCCAGCAGCGCTGCCGGGACAGGGCTCTACGAGCAGTACTTC. Drawing the rest from reference TRBV5-1 and TRBJ2-7, the complete variable domain is KAGVTQTPRYLIKTRGQQVTLSCSPISGHRSVSWYQQTPGQGLQFLFEYFSETQRNKGNFPGRFSGRQFSNSRSEMNVSTLELGDSALYLCASSAAGTGLYEQYFGPGTRLTVT.

Points on this clone: Other DNA sequences in the same sample also yield this CDR3. The chain recombines TRBV18 with TRBJ2-2, with unresolved D. V was shortened by 2 bases and J by 2 bases, with 3 bases between the two germline ends. There are 13 residues in the CDR3. Germline V gives CDR1 KGHSH, CDR2 LQKENI. The CDR3 DNA sequence: TGTGCCAGCTCACCATCCAACACCGGGGAGCTGTTTTTT. Its protein product is CASSPSNTGELFF.

V usage is TRBV10-3 and J usage is TRBJ1-6; no reliable D call. Germline-derived CDR1 and CDR2 are ENHRY and SYGVKD. The CDR3 loop spans 12 amino acids. V gave up 6 bases and J gave up 6 bases, with 6 bases separating them. The DNA of the CDR3 is TGTGCCATCAGCGTTGGTAATTCACCCCTCCACTTT. Residues: CAISVGNSPLHF.

This clone is a singleton in its sample. The V and J genes are TRBV18 and TRBJ2-1, with TRBD2 matching 9 bases. The CDR3 is made up of 20 amino acids. V lost 3 bases, J lost 5 bases, and 20 bases stayed unmatched. In germline, CDR1 is KGHSH, CDR2 LQKENI. The CDR3 sequence is CASSPPNPASGKLGDNEQFF. The CDR3 nucleotides read TGTGCCAGCTCACCCCCGAACCCGGCTAGCGGGAAACTTGGGGACAATGAGCAGTTCTTC.

This clone has only one observation. The V and J genes are TRBV10-2 and TRBJ1-5; tentatively, D is TRBD1 (6 bases). Trimming removed 3 bases from V and 1 base from J, with 13 bases in between. The germline V gene has CDR1 WSHSY and CDR2 SAAADI. This CDR3 contains 16 residues. The CDR3 protein is CASSESGARSNQPQHF. CDR3 DNA: TGCGCCAGCAGTGAATCGGGGGCGCGGAGCAATCAGCCCCAGCATTTT.

V and J are TRBV11-2 and TRBJ1-1; no clear D gene. The CDR3 totals 12 residues. Germline lookup yields CDR1 SGHAT and CDR2 FQNNGV. The V gene lost 5 bases and the J gene lost 6 bases, with 10 bases spanning the gap. CDR3 residues: CASSPFGAEAFF. The CDR3, as DNA: TGTGCCAGCAGCCCTTTCGGAGCTGAAGCTTTCTTT.

The chain joins TRBV2 to TRBJ2-7; D remains ambiguous. V was pared by 1 base and J by 3 bases, with 16 bases between. Germline V gene lookup returns CDR1 SNHLY and CDR2 FYNNEI. This CDR3 is built from 16 residues. CDR3 sequence: CASSEGQRSFIYEQYF. Here the CDR3 DNA reads TGTGCCAGCAGTGAAGGCCAGCGCAGCTTCATCTACGAGCAGTACTTC.

The chain is built from TRBV2 and TRBJ1-6; tentative D call: TRBD1 (6 bases). This CDR3 is 14 amino acids long. Between the trimmed V and J ends, which lost 3 bases and 9 bases, there was a span of 12 bases. Germline values: CDR1 SNHLY, CDR2 FYNNEI. The CDR3 DNA reads as TGTGCCAGCAGTGAGGGCAGGGGATTTTCACCCCTCCACTTT. This sequence encodes CASSEGRGFSPLHF.

The chain carries TRBV18 and TRBJ1-5; D is perhaps TRBD1 (6 bases). This CDR3 has 15 amino acids. Trimming shortened V by 3 bases and J by 7 bases, and 16 bases separated the two germline ends. CDR1 KGHSH and CDR2 LQKENI come from the germline V gene. In DNA form, the CDR3 reads TGTGCCAGCTCACCCGGGGGAGGGGGATCGCAGCCCCAGCATTTT. This encodes CASSPGGGGSQPQHF.